The 30 T cell receptor beta chains in this list originate from one sample, sequenced in a study of T cells in women clearing cervical HPV infection. Assay: immunoSEQ multiplex PCR; the TCRdb copy retains only in-frame clones and omits some. The sample holds about 26,000 clones. Sequenced material: blood buffy coat. The receptors derive from a woman aged 18 to 75 with a cervical HPV16 infection that either progressed to CIN3+ or cleared (not recorded which).

Note on this clone: The read falls 3 residues short of the CDR3 end, and the missing part is taken from the germline J gene. The chain links TRBV19 to TRBJ1-6; 11 bases are a match to TRBD1. This CDR3 contains 16 residues. The germline V gene encodes CDR1 LNHDA and CDR2 SQIVND (reference sequence). V lost 3 bases, J lost 9 bases, and 7 bases stayed unmatched. CDR3 in amino acids: CASSIGTGGNGSPLHF. The sequenced part of the CDR3 DNA is TGTGCCAGTAGTATCGGGACAGGGGGAAACGGTTCACCC.

Worth noting for this clone: The CDR3 end falls 3 residues outside the read, so it is completed with the germline J gene. The chain is built from TRBV5-4 and TRBJ1-6; a possible D gene is TRBD1 (6 bases). The length of the CDR3 is 14 residues. V was pared by 4 bases and J by 12 bases, with 17 bases between. The germline V gene has CDR1 SGHNT and CDR2 YYREEE (reference sequence). The CDR3 DNA, read in part, is TGTGCCAGCAGCCCGAACCGACAGGCCCTACCC. Translation: CASSPNRQALP. The full CDR3 protein is CASSPNRQALPLHF.

A word on this clone: One end of the junction fails to match germline, which may point to a read error. The read is 3 residues too short to cover the CDR3 end, so that end is filled in from the germline J gene. The J gene is TRBJ2-5, the V gene TRBV4-2; TRBD2 agrees at 11 bases. Per germline, CDR1 LGHNA and CDR2 YNFKEQ. The CDR3 extends over 14 amino acids. CDR3 bases read: TGCGCCAGCAGCCAACTAGCGGGGGAAGAGACC. Translation: CASSQLAGEET. The full CDR3 reads CASSQLAGEETQYF.

Turning to this clone: The read ends 3 residues early relative to the CDR3; the germline J gene fills the gap. This chain uses TRBV30 with TRBJ1-1; tentative D call: TRBD1 (6 bases). The V gene's germline CDR1 is GTSNPN and CDR2 SVGIG (reference sequence). This CDR3 spans 12 amino acids. The CDR3 region is CAWSPGTTEAFF. The sequenced CDR3 bases are TGTGCCTGGAGTCCCGGGACAACCGAA.

A word on this clone: Read coverage stops 3 residues before the CDR3 terminus; the germline J gene supplies the remainder. The chain links TRBV7-8 to TRBJ2-2, with 9 nucleotides matching TRBD1. Germline-derived CDR1 and CDR2 are SGHVS and FQNEAQ. This CDR3 region has 14 residues. The CDR3 region is CASSTGGTNSPLFF. The sequenced part of the CDR3 DNA is TGTGCCAGCAGCACAGGGGGCACGAATTCACCG.

Regarding this clone: The CDR3 end lies 3 residues beyond the end of the read and is filled in from the germline J gene. V is TRBV5-5 and J is TRBJ2-7; a possible D gene is TRBD1 (6 bases). The V and J ends lost 4 bases and 2 bases respectively, with 16 bases between them. The CDR3 has 15 amino acids. Germline V gives CDR1 SGHKS, CDR2 YYEKEE (reference sequence). The DNA read from the CDR3 is TGTGCCAGCAGCCATCGGACAGTAGAAACCTACGAG. This sequence encodes CASSHRTVETYE. Given in full, the CDR3 is CASSHRTVETYEQYF.

As concerns this clone: Read coverage stops 3 residues before the CDR3 terminus; the germline J gene supplies the remainder. The chain links TRBV19 to TRBJ1-1; a possible D gene is TRBD1 (6 bases). V lost 4 bases and J lost 4, with 13 bases in between. CDR3 length: 14 residues. Germline V lookup: CDR1 LNHDA, CDR2 SQIVND (reference sequence). Incomplete CDR3 DNA: TGTGCCAGTAGTACCCGGGGGGCCGGCACTGAA. Translated: CASSTRGAGTE. The CDR3 in full is CASSTRGAGTEAFF.

As concerns this clone: The read falls 3 residues short of the CDR3 end, and the missing part is taken from the germline J gene. The chain recombines TRBV30 with TRBJ2-7; 8 bases fit TRBD1. Germline CDR1 is GTSNPN and CDR2 is SVGIG (reference sequence). The CDR3 sequence is 14 residues long. The V and J ends lost 4 bases and 2 bases, in that order; junction bases with no gene match: 7. The CDR3 is CAWTGQGKTYEQYF. CDR3 bases read: TGTGCCTGGACAGGACAGGGAAAAACCTACGAG.

With regard to this clone: The sequence runs out 3 residues before the end of the CDR3; the remainder is reconstructed from the germline J gene. J is TRBJ1-2 and V is TRBV7-9, with unresolved D. V lost 0 bases to trimming and J lost 6 bases, with 11 bases between them. This CDR3 comprises 14 residues. CDR1 SEHNR and CDR2 FQNEAQ come from the germline V gene (reference sequence). The CDR3 sequence: CASSLATGLDGYTF. The CDR3 DNA, read in part, is TGTGCCAGCAGCTTAGCAACCGGTCTCGATGGC.

Concerning this clone: The read stops 3 residues short of the end of the CDR3; the missing end is completed from the germline J gene. The J gene is TRBJ1-5, the V gene TRBV7-2; TRBD1 agrees at 7 bases. Per the germline V gene, CDR1 is SGHTA and CDR2 is FQGNSA. With V trimmed by 1 base and J by 6 bases, 6 bases remained unmatched. The CDR3 loop spans 15 amino acids. The CDR3 DNA, read in part, is TGTGCCAGCAGCTTAGGACAGGGAAGGGTTCAGCCC. Protein sequence: CASSLGQGRVQP. In full, the CDR3 reads CASSLGQGRVQPQHF.

Of note for this clone: The read ends 3 residues early relative to the CDR3; the germline J gene fills the gap. The chain couples TRBV7-8 to TRBJ2-2; maybe TRBD1 (5 bases). Germline CDR1 SGHVS, CDR2 FQNEAQ. The CDR3 loop spans 16 amino acids. The CDR3 loop is CASSLLSRSGANVLFF. The sequenced part of the CDR3 DNA is TGTGCCAGCAGCTTGTTGTCCCGGTCTGGGGCCAACGTG.

Comment on this clone: Read sequence stops 3 residues before the CDR3 end, and the germline J gene provides the missing end. V and J are TRBV5-1 and TRBJ1-4, with 11 bases identical to TRBD1. This CDR3 region has 14 residues. CDR1 is SGHRS, CDR2 YFSETQ, per germline. The covered CDR3 bases are TGCGCCAGCAGCAGGGACAGGGGGGTCACCGAA. This gives the protein CASSRDRGVTE. The whole CDR3 reads CASSRDRGVTELFF.

On this clone: The read halts 3 residues ahead of the CDR3 end, with the missing end drawn from the germline J gene. V usage is TRBV30 and J usage is TRBJ2-5; possibly TRBD2 for D (5 bases). The CDR3 runs 15 residues. V was trimmed by 4 bases and J by 1 base, leaving 16 bases between them. Germline V gene sequence: CDR1 GTSNPN, CDR2 SVGIG (reference sequence). CDR3 region: CAWTRGLDFQETQYF. Partial CDR3 DNA: TGTGCCTGGACACGGGGTTTGGACTTCCAAGAGACC.

Comments on this clone: The CDR3 end lies 3 residues beyond the end of the read and is filled in from the germline J gene. The rearrangement links TRBV30 to TRBJ1-1, with 8 bases identical to TRBD1. Germline CDR1 GTSNPN, CDR2 SVGIG (reference sequence). The CDR3 contains 14 residues. V shed 2 bases, J shed 1 base, and the junction held 3 bases outside the gene matches. CDR3 sequence: CAWSPGTGNTEAFF. The DNA read from the CDR3 is TGTGCCTGGAGTCCCGGGACAGGGAACACTGAA.

CDR3 bases read: TGTGCCAGCAAGACAGACAGGGGCGAGACCTACGAG. Protein sequence: CASKTDRGETYE. The entire CDR3 reads CASKTDRGETYEQYF. The chain combines TRBV6-2 or TRBV6-3 with TRBJ2-7; 8 positions agree with TRBD1. The read ends 3 residues before the CDR3 terminus; that terminus is restored from the germline J gene. CDR3 size: 15 residues. Trimming at V came to 7 bases and at J to 2 bases, leaving 10 bases not matched to a gene. CDR1 and CDR2 from the germline V gene are MNHEY and SVGEGT.

In the case of this clone: Read coverage stops 3 residues before the CDR3 terminus; the germline J gene supplies the remainder. V usage is TRBV19 and J usage is TRBJ2-7, with D tentatively TRBD2 (6 bases). Germline values: CDR1 LNHDA, CDR2 SQIVND (reference sequence). This CDR3 is 15 amino acids long. Deletions cut 1 base from V and 1 base from J, with 11 bases between. The CDR3 DNA, read in part, is TGTGCCAGTAGTATAGTTCGGGGGAGATCCTACGAG. Translating gives CASSIVRGRSYE. In full, the CDR3 reads CASSIVRGRSYEQYF.

About this clone: The read halts 3 residues ahead of the CDR3 end, with the missing end drawn from the germline J gene. The V gene is TRBV7-2, the J gene TRBJ1-2; D is uncertain. In germline, CDR1 is SGHTA, CDR2 FQGNSA. The CDR3 length is 14 residues. CDR3 DNA, as far as it was read: TGTGCCAGCAGCTTAGGGCTAGAGATCTACGAC. It codes for CASSLGLEIYD. From start to end, the CDR3 is CASSLGLEIYDYTF.

Turning to this clone: The DNA ends 3 residues before the CDR3 does, and the rest of the CDR3 is filled in from the germline J gene. The rearrangement joins TRBV5-1 to TRBJ2-7; 8 bases line up with TRBD1. Unmatched junction bases numbered 7, after V lost 4 bases and J lost 4 bases. CDR3 length: 14 amino acids. Germline assignment: CDR1 SGHRS and CDR2 YFSETQ. The DNA read from the CDR3 is TGCGCCAGCAGCATAGGGACAGGCGGTTACGAG. This encodes CASSIGTGGYE. The whole CDR3 sequence reads CASSIGTGGYEQYF.

Partial CDR3 DNA: TGTGCCAGCAGTGAAGTTGGGGACAGCAGCTTTTATGGC. Protein product: CASSEVGDSSFYG. In full, the CDR3 is CASSEVGDSSFYGYTF. The chain links TRBV6-1 to TRBJ1-2; 7 bases are shared with TRBD1. Sequencing ends 3 residues short of the CDR3 end; the germline J gene provides the rest. The CDR3 consists of 16 residues. CDR1 and CDR2 from the germline V gene are MNHNS and SASEGT. V lost 1 base, J lost 5 bases, and 10 bases stayed unmatched.

The CDR3: CASSIAHGTLAYEQYF. The CDR3 DNA, read in part, is TGTGCCAGTAGTATCGCCCACGGGACACTTGCCTACGAG. The V gene is TRBV19, the J gene TRBJ2-7, with D maybe TRBD1 (6 bases). Read sequence stops 3 residues before the CDR3 end, and the germline J gene provides the missing end. CDR1 and CDR2 from the germline V gene are LNHDA and SQIVND (reference sequence). Trimming shortened V by 3 bases and J by 2 bases, and 17 bases separated the two germline ends. This CDR3 comprises 16 residues.

A note on this clone: The CDR3 goes on 3 residues after the read ends, and that part is filled in from the germline J gene. J is TRBJ2-7 and V is TRBV2; 12 positions agree with TRBD1. V lost 11 bases to trimming and J lost 3 bases; unmatched junction nucleotides: 11. The CDR3 length is 15 residues. The germline V gene encodes CDR1 SNHLY and CDR2 FYNNEI. The CDR3 spells CAEREGQGAFYEQYF. CDR3 DNA, as far as it was read: TGTGCCGAGCGGGAGGGACAGGGGGCATTCTACGAG.

In the case of this clone: The read ends 3 residues shy of where the CDR3 ends; the end is completed using the germline J gene. The chain combines TRBV4-1 with TRBJ2-5, with D hard to call. CDR1 MGHRA and CDR2 YSYEKL come from the germline V gene. The CDR3 runs 16 residues. The CDR3 here is CASSQDPAGSTDTQYF. CDR3 DNA (partial): TGCGCCAGCAGCCAAGATCCCGCTGGAAGCACAGATACC.

This clone shows up as medium-sized by frequency. The read is 3 residues too short to cover the CDR3 end, so that end is filled in from the germline J gene. The J gene is TRBJ1-1, the V gene TRBV6-2 or TRBV6-3; TRBD1 might be the D (5 bases). V was trimmed by 6 bases and J by 1 base, leaving 9 bases between them. The CDR3 spans 13 residues. Germline CDR1 is MNHEY and CDR2 is SVGEGT. The sequenced part of the CDR3 DNA is TGTGCCAGCAGCCTAACAGGGAACACTGAA. As protein: CASSLTGNTE. In full, the CDR3 is CASSLTGNTEAFF.

As to this clone: The read finishes 3 residues shy of the CDR3 end, and the germline J gene is used to complete it. The rearrangement links TRBV20-1 to TRBJ2-2; 9 bases match TRBD2. With V trimmed by 1 base and J by 3 bases, 0 bases remained unmatched. Germline assignment: CDR1 DFQATT and CDR2 SNEGSKA (reference sequence). The CDR3 covers 14 residues. CDR3 bases read: TGCAGTGCTAGAGCTAGCGGGGACACCGGGGAG. This sequence encodes CSARASGDTGE. The CDR3 in its entirety is CSARASGDTGELFF.

Worth noting for this clone: Read sequence stops 3 residues before the CDR3 end, and the germline J gene provides the missing end. This sequence joins TRBV29-1 and TRBJ1-2; D might be TRBD1 (6 bases). The CDR3 contains 16 residues. Germline assignment: CDR1 SQVTM and CDR2 ANQGSEA. CDR3 DNA, as far as it was read: TGCAGCCATCTACCCTTAGCGGGGGGGCACACAGATACC. Its translation: CSHLPLAGGHTDT. The whole CDR3 region reads CSHLPLAGGHTDTYTF.

Regarding this clone: The read ends 3 residues before the CDR3 terminus; that terminus is restored from the germline J gene. V is TRBV7-9 and J is TRBJ1-4, with D hard to call. Trimming took 1 base from V and 8 from J, leaving 5 bases between them. This CDR3 comprises 12 residues. Germline CDR1 and CDR2: SEHNR and FQNEAQ (reference sequence). This CDR3 is CASSLGQEKLFF. Partial CDR3 DNA: TGTGCCAGCAGCTTAGGCCAGGAAAAA.

The CDR3 loop reads CASSSRRVGETQYF. Partial CDR3 DNA: TGTGCCAGCAGCTCACGGAGGGTTGGAGAGACC. This chain links TRBV7-2 with TRBJ2-5; D perhaps matches TRBD2 (6 bases). With the read ending 3 residues before the CDR3 end, the germline J gene is used to fill in that end. Trimming took 4 bases from V and 4 from J, leaving 13 bases between them. This CDR3 is built from 14 residues. CDR1 is SGHTA and CDR2 is FQGNSA in the germline V gene.

A word on this clone: The CDR3 extends 3 residues past the end of the read, so its final part is completed from the germline J gene. J is TRBJ2-5 and V is TRBV7-2, with TRBD2 matching 11 bases. Germline V lookup: CDR1 SGHTA, CDR2 FQGNSA. Trimming cost V 5 bases and J 5 bases; bases outside gene matches: 7. This CDR3 has 15 amino acids. This CDR3 reads CASSLSGGAEETQYF. CDR3 bases read: TGTGCCAGCAGCCTTAGCGGGGGGGCCGAGGAGACC.

Turning to this clone: The read terminates 3 residues before the CDR3 end, so the remaining end is supplied by the germline J gene. The rearrangement joins TRBV20-1 to TRBJ2-7, with a tentative D call TRBD1 (6 bases). V gave up 0 bases and J gave up 3 bases, with 15 bases separating them. The CDR3 runs 15 residues. Germline V gene lookup returns CDR1 DFQATT and CDR2 SNEGSKA (reference sequence). This CDR3 is CSARDPSQGNYEQYF. CDR3 bases read: TGCAGTGCTAGAGATCCATCCCAGGGGAACTACGAG.

For this clone: The read stops 3 residues short of the end of the CDR3; the missing end is completed from the germline J gene. The chain is built from TRBV20-1 and TRBJ2-5; 14 positions match TRBD2. This CDR3 comprises 17 residues. Trimming cost V 4 bases and J 4 bases; bases outside gene matches: 11. Germline V gene lookup returns CDR1 DFQATT and CDR2 SNEGSKA (reference sequence). The covered CDR3 bases are TGCAGTGCTACCCCCCGGACTAGCGGGGGGAGGCTAGAGACC. It codes for CSATPRTSGGRLET. The entire CDR3 is CSATPRTSGGRLETQYF.